This passage covers 15 T cell receptor beta chains from one sample sequenced in a study of blood T cell repertoires in COVID-19 (TCRdb year 2020). Library construction relied on the immunoSEQ multiplex PCR assay. TCRdb holds this immuneACCESS table with in-frame rearrangements only. Some clones are missing; in checked studies, unresolved V genes explain under half, and the rest has no known cause. The sample has around 250,000 clones on record, around 83% of them singletons. The biggest ten clones account for approximately 6% of the sample. Sequencing was performed on peripheral blood. Receptors originate from a man older than 75 with acute or convalescent COVID-19.

This clone was found a few times. The V call is TRBV18, the J call TRBJ2-1, with 9 bases that match TRBD2. Germline-derived CDR1 and CDR2 are KGHSH and LQKENI. V lost 5 bases to trimming and J lost 6 bases; unmatched junction nucleotides: 5. This CDR3 contains 14 residues. The CDR3 spells CASSWGSGSNEQFF. For the CDR3, the DNA is TGTGCCAGCTCATGGGGTAGCGGGAGCAATGAGCAGTTCTTC.

The gene calls are TRBV3-1 (or the pseudogene TRBV3-2) and TRBJ2-1; weak D call: TRBD1 (5 bases). This CDR3 is built from 13 residues. Trimming removed 7 bases at V and 5 bases at J, with 12 bases between. In germline, CDR1 is LGHDT, CDR2 YNNKEL (reference sequence). The CDR3 DNA reads as TGTGCCAGCAAGACAGTACTTGACAATGAGCAGTTCTTC. It translates to CASKTVLDNEQFF.

This CDR3 reads CASSGGTASFYGYTF. Written as DNA, the CDR3 is TGTGCCAGCAGTGGGGGGACAGCATCATTCTATGGCTACACCTTC. The rearrangement joins TRBV25-1 to TRBJ1-2; 7 bases align to TRBD1. The V gene's germline CDR1 is MGHDK and CDR2 SYGVNS. V lost 4 bases to trimming and J lost 4 bases; unmatched junction nucleotides: 9. The CDR3 covers 15 residues.

The chain joins TRBV5-1 to TRBJ2-1; 9 bases match TRBD1. CDR3 length equals 16 residues. Germline V gene data show CDR1 as SGHRS and CDR2 as YFSETQ. The V gene end was trimmed by 3 bases and the J gene end by 6 bases; junction bases not matched to a gene: 10. The CDR3 region has the DNA TGCGCCAGCAGCTCTGGTGGGACAGGGCGGTTCAATGAGCAGTTCTTC. Amino acids: CASSSGGTGRFNEQFF.

The CDR3 DNA reads as TGTGCCAGCAGCTTTGTCAGCGGGAGCGTAGAGACCCAGTACTTC. Its protein is CASSFVSGSVETQYF. This chain links TRBV7-2 with TRBJ2-5; 8 nucleotides match TRBD2. The V segment lost 3 bases and the J segment 4 bases; nucleotides outside the gene matches: 7. From germline, CDR1 is SGHTA and CDR2 FQGNSA. CDR3 size: 15 residues.

The chain is built from TRBV19 and TRBJ2-2; D might be TRBD1 (6 bases). Germline CDR1 is LNHDA and CDR2 is SQIVND (reference sequence). The CDR3 is made up of 15 amino acids. Trimming removed 5 bases from V and 1 base from J, with 11 bases in between. The CDR3 region is CASSPPDRNTGELFF. The DNA of the CDR3 is TGTGCCAGTAGTCCCCCGGACAGGAACACCGGGGAGCTGTTTTTT. The complete variable domain, with remaining parts taken from reference TRBV19 and TRBJ2-2, reads DGGITQSPKYLFRKEGQNVTLSCEQNLNHDAMYWYRQDPGQGLRLIYYSQIVNDFQKGDIAEGYSVSREKKESFPLTVTSAQKNPTAFYLCASSPPDRNTGELFFGEGSRLTVL.

V gene TRBV6-4 combines with J gene TRBJ2-3, with 9 bases lining up with TRBD2. The ends lost 2 bases at V and 1 base at J; junction bases unmatched: 10. The germline V gene encodes CDR1 MRHNA and CDR2 SNTAGT. The CDR3 is 18 residues long. The CDR3 coding sequence is TGTGCCAGCAGTGACCGGGGGTTAGCTAGCGGGGGCACAGATACGCAGTATTTT. It is translated as CASSDRGLASGGTDTQYF.

The chain links TRBV5-1 to TRBJ2-5; D unclear. The ends were cut back, 4 bases at V and 1 base at J, with 11 bases in the middle. Germline loops: CDR1 SGHRS, CDR2 YFSETQ. This CDR3 is built from 14 residues. The CDR3 spells CASSHQALQETQYF. The CDR3 DNA follows: TGCGCCAGCAGCCACCAAGCCCTCCAAGAGACCCAGTACTTC.

Worth noting for this clone: The sample carries other DNA sequences with the same CDR3. V gene TRBV13 combines with J gene TRBJ1-2; D gene uncertain. Germline V gene sequence: CDR1 PRHDT, CDR2 FYEKMQ (reference sequence). The CDR3 spans 13 residues. V lost 2 bases and J lost 3, with 7 bases in between. For the CDR3, the DNA is TGTGCCAGCAGCTTAACGGAGTACTATGGCTACACCTTC. Translation gives CASSLTEYYGYTF.

The chain uses TRBV18 and TRBJ1-3; D is possibly TRBD1 (5 bases). The CDR3 contains 14 residues. V dropped 6 bases and J dropped 0 bases, with 9 bases sitting between them. In germline, CDR1 is KGHSH, CDR2 LQKENI. DNA for the CDR3: TGTGCCAGCTCCATAGACAGCTCTGGAAACACCATATATTTT. It is translated as CASSIDSSGNTIYF.

The rearrangement uses TRBV12-5 and TRBJ1-6; 9 bases align to TRBD1. The CDR3 is 16 residues long. Germline V lookup: CDR1 LGHNT, CDR2 FRNRAP. V shed 1 base and J 9 bases; nucleotides not matched to a gene: 7. CDR3 DNA: TGTGCTAGTGGTTTGGGACGGACAGGGGTCTGTTCACCCCTCCACTTT. Amino acids: CASGLGRTGVCSPLHF.

This clone was seen once. For the CDR3, the DNA is TGTGCCTGCGGTCTTGGGGGCGCTAGTCAGCCCCAGCATTTT. Protein product: CACGLGGASQPQHF. The chain recombines TRBV6-6 with TRBJ1-5, with D perhaps TRBD1 (6 bases). CDR3 length: 14 amino acids. V lost 11 bases, J lost 6 bases, and 20 bases lay in between. The germline V gene has CDR1 MNHNY and CDR2 SVGAGI (reference sequence).

The chain carries TRBV10-3 and TRBJ2-7; TRBD1 matches at 9 bases. The CDR3 contains 18 residues. V was clipped by 6 bases and J by 3 bases; unmatched bases: 18. In germline, CDR1 is ENHRY, CDR2 SYGVKD. Here the CDR3 reads CAIRTKGGPGQGFYEQYF. DNA of the CDR3: TGTGCCATCAGGACCAAAGGCGGACCGGGACAGGGTTTCTACGAGCAGTACTTC.

This chain connects TRBV9 to TRBJ1-6; no clear D gene. In germline, CDR1 is SGDLS, CDR2 YYNGEE. This CDR3 is built from 14 residues. Between the trimmed V and J ends, which lost 0 bases and 4 bases, there was a span of 5 bases. CDR3 in DNA: TGTGCCAGCAGCGTAGACAGTTATAATTCACCCCTCCACTTT. This codes for CASSVDSYNSPLHF.

The chain couples TRBV6-5 to TRBJ1-5; D ambiguous. V lost 11 bases, J lost 2 bases, and 13 bases lay in between. Germline lookup yields CDR1 MNHEY and CDR2 SVGAGI. The CDR3 length is 13 residues. The CDR3 spells CAGSGTRNQPQHF. The CDR3 DNA is TGTGCCGGCTCGGGTACCCGCAATCAGCCCCAGCATTTT.